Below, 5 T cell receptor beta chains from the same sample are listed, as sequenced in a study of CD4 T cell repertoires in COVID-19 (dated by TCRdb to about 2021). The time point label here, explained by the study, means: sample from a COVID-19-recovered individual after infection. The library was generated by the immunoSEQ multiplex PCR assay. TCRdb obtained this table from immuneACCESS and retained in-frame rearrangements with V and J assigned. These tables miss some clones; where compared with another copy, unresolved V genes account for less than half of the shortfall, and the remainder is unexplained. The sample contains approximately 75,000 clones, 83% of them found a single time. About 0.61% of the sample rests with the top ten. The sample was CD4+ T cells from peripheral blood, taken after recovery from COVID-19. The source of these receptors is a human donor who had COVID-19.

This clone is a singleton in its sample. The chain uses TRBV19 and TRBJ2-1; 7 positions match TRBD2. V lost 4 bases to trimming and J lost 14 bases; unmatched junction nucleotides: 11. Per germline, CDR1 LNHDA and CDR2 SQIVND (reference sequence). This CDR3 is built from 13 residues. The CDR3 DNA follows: TGTGCCAGTAGTAAGACTAGCCCAGCTAAGGAGTTCTTC. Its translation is CASSKTSPAKEFF.

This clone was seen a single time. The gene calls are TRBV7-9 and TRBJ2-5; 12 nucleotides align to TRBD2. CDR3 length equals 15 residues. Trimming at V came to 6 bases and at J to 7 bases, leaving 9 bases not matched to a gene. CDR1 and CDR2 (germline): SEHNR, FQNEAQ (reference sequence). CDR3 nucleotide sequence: TGTGCCAGCAGTTCCCAGTCGGGACTAGCGGGGACCCAGTACTTC. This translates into CASSSQSGLAGTQYF.

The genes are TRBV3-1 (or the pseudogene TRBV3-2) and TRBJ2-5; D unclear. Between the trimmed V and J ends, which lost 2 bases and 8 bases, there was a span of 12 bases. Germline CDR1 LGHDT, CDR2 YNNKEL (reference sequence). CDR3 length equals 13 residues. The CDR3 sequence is CASSQTVGPTQYF. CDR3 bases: TGTGCCAGCAGCCAAACTGTCGGGCCCACCCAGTACTTC.

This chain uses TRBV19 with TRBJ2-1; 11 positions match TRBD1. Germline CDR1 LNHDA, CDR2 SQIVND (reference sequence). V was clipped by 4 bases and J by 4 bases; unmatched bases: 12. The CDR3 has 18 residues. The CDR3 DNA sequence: TGTGCCAGTAGTAAAACCGGGACAGGGGGATTTGTATACAATGAGCAGTTCTTC. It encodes CASSKTGTGGFVYNEQFF.

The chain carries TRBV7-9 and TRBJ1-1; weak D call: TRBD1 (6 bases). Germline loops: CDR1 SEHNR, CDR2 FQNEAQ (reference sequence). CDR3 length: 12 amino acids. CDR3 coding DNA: TGTGCAGGCGGGACACCGAACACTGAAGCTTTCTTT. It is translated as CAGGTPNTEAFF. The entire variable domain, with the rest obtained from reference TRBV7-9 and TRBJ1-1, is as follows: DTGVSQNPRHKITKRGQNVTFRCDPISEHNRLYWYRQTLGQGPEFLTYFQNEAQLEKSRLLSDRFSAERPKGSFSTLEIQRTEQGDSAMYLCAGGTPNTEAFFGQGTRLTVV.